The 17 T cell receptor beta chains below come from one sample, sequenced in a study of molecular identifiers for immune sequencing clone quantification. In TCRdb, the PCR reads were re-called with MiXCR into one record per CDR3 protein. The repertoire has hundreds of thousands of distinct CDR3 sequences, roughly 23% of them found once; the top ten carry about 0.78%. Sequenced material: naive CD8+ T cells from blood, with Jurkat cell RNA spiked in. The subset here: FACS-sorted CD8+CD4-CCR7+CD45RA+ naive T cells. The receptors derive from a human donor in good health. Some libraries in this study had Jurkat cell RNA spiked in.

This clonotype has at least ten counts. The V gene is TRBV9, the J gene TRBJ2-3; the D is unclear. V gave up 3 bases and J gave up 0 bases, with 8 bases separating them. The CDR3 runs 14 residues. Germline CDR1 is SGDLS and CDR2 is YYNGEE. In DNA form, the CDR3 reads TGTGCCAGCAGCGAACTTAGCAGCACAGATACGCAGTATTTT. As protein: CASSELSSTDTQYF.

Details on this clonotype: A read error may explain this, as a much larger clone is one base away. The chain uses TRBV7-9 and TRBJ1-1; D gene unclear. This CDR3 region has 15 residues. Looked up from germline, CDR1 is SEHNR and CDR2 is FQNEAQ (reference sequence). V was shortened by 2 bases and J by 3 bases, with 13 bases between the two germline ends. CDR3 sequence (DNA): TGTGCCAGCAGCTTAAATATTAGAAGGGACACTGAAGCTTTCTTT. This encodes CASSLNIRRDTEAFF.

A few counts support this clonotype. The V gene is TRBV2, the J gene TRBJ2-5, with D perhaps TRBD1 (5 bases). V was shortened by 4 bases and J by 1 base, with 13 bases between the two germline ends. Germline CDR1 is SNHLY and CDR2 is FYNNEI. CDR3 size: 15 residues. The DNA of the CDR3 is TGTGCCAGCAGTGGGTCGGAAGGGGTCCAAGAGACCCAGTACTTC. Translated, it gives CASSGSEGVQETQYF.

There are a few counts of this clonotype. The V gene is TRBV30, the J gene TRBJ2-1; no clear D. V was cut by 0 bases and J by 2 bases, with 8 bases left in between. CDR3 size: 14 residues. Germline CDR1 GTSNPN, CDR2 SVGIG (reference sequence). CDR3 loop: CAWSVGLAYNEQFF. DNA of the CDR3: TGTGCCTGGAGTGTTGGGCTAGCCTACAATGAGCAGTTCTTC.

This clonotype has just a few counts. This rearrangement joins TRBV29-1 to TRBJ1-2, with D maybe TRBD1 (6 bases). The CDR3 has 13 amino acids. Trimming cost V 6 bases and J 3 bases, with 14 bases left between them. Germline CDR1 SQVTM, CDR2 ANQGSEA. CDR3: CSVSKDSDYGYTF. The CDR3 DNA reads TGCAGCGTCTCAAAGGACAGTGACTATGGCTACACCTTC.

The chain couples TRBV20-1 to TRBJ2-1, with D possibly matching TRBD1 (5 bases). V shed 1 base and J shed 0 bases, with 10 bases lying between them. The CDR3 runs to 15 residues. Germline values: CDR1 DFQATT, CDR2 SNEGSKA (reference sequence). The CDR3: CSARAQGFSYNEQFF. The CDR3 bases are TGCAGTGCTAGAGCGCAGGGATTCTCCTACAATGAGCAGTTCTTC.

This clonotype was seen only a few times. This chain links TRBV20-1 with TRBJ2-1; possible D gene TRBD2, 6 bases. From germline, CDR1 is DFQATT and CDR2 SNEGSKA (reference sequence). This CDR3 is built from 14 residues. Trimming cost V 2 bases and J 3 bases, with 11 bases left between them. The CDR3 nucleotides are TGCAGTGCTAGAACCTCTAGCGACTACAATGAGCAGTTCTTC. It encodes CSARTSSDYNEQFF.

The chain recombines TRBV23-1 with TRBJ1-5, with 8 bases aligning to TRBD1. TRBV23-1 is an open reading frame, and its role is uncertain. Trimming at V came to 3 bases and at J to 2 bases, leaving 6 bases not matched to a gene. This CDR3 contains 16 residues. CDR3 loop: CASSQPPGGGNQPQHF. For the CDR3, the DNA is TGCGCCAGCAGTCAGCCGCCAGGGGGCGGCAATCAGCCCCAGCATTTT.

This clonotype was seen a handful of times. V gene TRBV6-6 combines with J gene TRBJ2-1; D gene ambiguous. Germline V gives CDR1 MNHNY, CDR2 SVGAGI (reference sequence). CDR3 length equals 13 residues. V was clipped by 2 bases and J by 4 bases, with 6 bases between them. DNA for the CDR3: TGTGCCAGCAGTTACCCAGGTTACAATGAGCAGTTCTTC. Its translation: CASSYPGYNEQFF.

The chain employs TRBV20-1 and TRBJ1-4, with 8 nucleotides matching TRBD1. The J segment lost 8 bases and the V segment lost 6 bases, leaving 11 bases of the junction unmatched. The CDR3 length is 14 residues. In germline, CDR1 is DFQATT, CDR2 SNEGSKA (reference sequence). The CDR3 sequence is CSAPLGQGYEKLFF. The CDR3 DNA is TGCAGTGCCCCCCTCGGACAGGGATACGAAAAACTGTTTTTT.

As to this clonotype: The junction and the germline gene differ at one end; a read error may be behind it. The chain couples TRBV7-9 to TRBJ2-7; 10 bases map to TRBD2. The CDR3 is 17 amino acids. Looked up from germline, CDR1 is SEHNR and CDR2 is FQNEAQ (reference sequence). CDR3 nucleotide sequence: TGTGCCCGCAGCCCCCGGGGGCCCCTAGCGGGGGATTACGAGCAGTACTTC. Translated, it gives CARSPRGPLAGDYEQYF.

In its sample, this clonotype was seen many times. This chain connects TRBV2 to TRBJ1-1; tentative D call: TRBD1 (6 bases). Germline CDR1 is SNHLY and CDR2 is FYNNEI. The CDR3 is made up of 14 amino acids. Trimming shortened V by 3 bases and J by 8 bases, and 16 bases separated the two germline ends. The CDR3, as DNA: TGTGCCAGCAGTGATCAGGGGTACTTACTAGAAGCTTTCTTT. Translating it yields CASSDQGYLLEAFF.

The chain uses TRBV3-1 and TRBJ2-1; D not certain. The germline CDR1 and CDR2 sequences are LGHDT and YNNKEL (reference sequence). Trimming cost V 0 bases and J 15 bases, with 18 bases left between them. The CDR3 contains 14 residues. CDR3 loop: CASSQEKLSRKLFF. The CDR3 nucleotides read TGTGCCAGCAGCCAAGAAAAACTTAGCAGGAAACTGTTCTTC.

In this sample, this clonotype turned up many times. J is TRBJ2-5 and V is TRBV12-3 or TRBV12-4, with unresolved D. The CDR3 covers 15 residues. Between the trimmed V and J ends, which lost 2 bases and 5 bases, there was a span of 15 bases. In DNA form, the CDR3 reads TGTGCCAGCAGTTTAACGGACCGCTTGAGGGAGACCCAGTACTTC. Translated: CASSLTDRLRETQYF.

Worth noting for this clonotype: Just one base apart from a much larger clone, this may be a read error. The V and J genes are TRBV15 and TRBJ2-7, with TRBD2 matching over 8 bases. Per the germline V gene, CDR1 is LNHNV and CDR2 is YYDKDF (reference sequence). This CDR3 comprises 17 residues. The CDR3 spells CPTSRVPFSGTWGEQYF. In nucleotides, the CDR3 is TGTCCCACCAGCAGAGTCCCTTTTAGCGGGACTTGGGGCGAGCAGTACTTC. Supplemented by reference TRBV15 and TRBJ2-7, the full variable domain reads DAMVIQNPRYQVTQFGKPVTLSCSQTLNHNVMYWYQQKSSQAPKLLFHYYDKDFNNEADTPDNFQSRRPNTSFCFLDIRSPGLGDTAMYLCPTSRVPFSGTWGEQYFGPGTRLTVT.

In its sample, this clonotype was seen many times. The V and J genes are TRBV4-3 and TRBJ1-5; no firm D call. Trimming took off 6 bases at V and 0 bases at J, with 9 bases between the two ends. The CDR3 is made up of 14 amino acids. CDR1 is LGHNA, CDR2 YSLEER, per germline. Written as DNA, the CDR3 is TGCGCCAGCAGTCGACGATATAGCAATCAGCCCCAGCATTTT. Protein sequence: CASSRRYSNQPQHF.

This clonotype has a handful of counts. CDR3 in amino acids: CAWSGLMNTEAFF. The CDR3 nucleotides read TGTGCCTGGAGTGGACTGATGAACACTGAAGCTTTCTTT. The rearrangement joins TRBV30 to TRBJ1-1; D is unresolved. CDR1 is GTSNPN and CDR2 is SVGIG in the germline V gene (reference sequence). Trimming stripped 1 base from V and 0 bases from J, with 6 bases between. The CDR3 spans 13 residues.